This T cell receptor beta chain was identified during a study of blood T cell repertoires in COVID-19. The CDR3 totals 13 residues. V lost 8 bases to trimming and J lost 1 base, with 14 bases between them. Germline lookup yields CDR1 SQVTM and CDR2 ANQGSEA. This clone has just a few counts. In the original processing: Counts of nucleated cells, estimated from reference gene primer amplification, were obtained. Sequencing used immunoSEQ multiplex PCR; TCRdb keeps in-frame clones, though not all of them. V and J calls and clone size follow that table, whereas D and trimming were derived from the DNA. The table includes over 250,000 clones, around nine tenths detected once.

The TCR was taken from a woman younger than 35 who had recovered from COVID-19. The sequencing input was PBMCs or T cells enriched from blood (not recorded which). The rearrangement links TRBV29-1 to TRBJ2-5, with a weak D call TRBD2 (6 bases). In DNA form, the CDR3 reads TGCAGCCCTACGGTGGGGGGCCAAGAGACCCAGTACTTC. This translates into CSPTVGGQETQYF.